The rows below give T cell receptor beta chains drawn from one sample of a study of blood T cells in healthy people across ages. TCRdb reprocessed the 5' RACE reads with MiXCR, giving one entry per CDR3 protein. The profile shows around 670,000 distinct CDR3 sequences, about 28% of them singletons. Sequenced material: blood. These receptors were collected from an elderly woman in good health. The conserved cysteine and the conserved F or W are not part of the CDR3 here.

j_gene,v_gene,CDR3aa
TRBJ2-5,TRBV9,ASSVGLEFQETQY
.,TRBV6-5,ASSYSAGQAYEQY
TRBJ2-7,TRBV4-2,ASSQDAADRDYEQY
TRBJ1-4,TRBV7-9,ASSFGQTEKRF
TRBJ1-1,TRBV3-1,ASNGTRNTEAF
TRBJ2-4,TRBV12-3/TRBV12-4,ASRWAGTVNIQY
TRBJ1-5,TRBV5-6,ASSLLDRANQPQH
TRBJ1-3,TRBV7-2,ASSLQGLENTIY
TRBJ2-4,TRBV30,AWSVAGAKNIQY
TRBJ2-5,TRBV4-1,ASSPSMRETQY
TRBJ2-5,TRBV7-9,ASSTLGFEQY
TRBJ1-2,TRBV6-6,ASRWDSKPPGYT
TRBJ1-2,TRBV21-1,ASSKEGATPTNYGYT
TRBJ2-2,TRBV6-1,ASSVRDRGTGELF
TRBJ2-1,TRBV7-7,ASSPRDRGHNEQF
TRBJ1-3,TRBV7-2,ASSLFTRTGSSGNTIY
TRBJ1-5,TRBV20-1,SARSLGDRIYQPQH
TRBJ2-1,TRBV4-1,ASSQDRVGGPNEQF
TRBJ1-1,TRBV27,ASSFDGRWTEAF
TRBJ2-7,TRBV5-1,ASSSQGGRYEQY
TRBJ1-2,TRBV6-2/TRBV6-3,ASSYPPDTNYGYT
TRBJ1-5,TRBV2,ASSYQGIGNQPQH
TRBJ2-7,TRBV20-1,SANHPGGTGEQY
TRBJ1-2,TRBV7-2,ASSSVGGGKGGYT
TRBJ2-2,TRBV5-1,ASSPRAGDTGELF
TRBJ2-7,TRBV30,AWSRTPENEQY
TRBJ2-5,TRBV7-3,ASSLVGSGGLGETQY
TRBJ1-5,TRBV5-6,TSSLWTGYQPQH
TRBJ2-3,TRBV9,ASSVGGDTQY
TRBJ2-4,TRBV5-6,ASSLEPGLSGNIQY
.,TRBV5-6,ASSWRSRGVSYNEQY